This T cell receptor (beta chain) is drawn from a study of Graves' ophthalmopathy and Graves' hyperthyroidism listed by TCRdb under 2018. Study-wide context: Peripheral blood was collected at initial diagnosis, prior to any treatment. To tell Graves' ophthalmopathy apart from Graves' hyperthyroidism, and to predict which patients would progress to ophthalmopathy, the study relied on TCR beta repertoire signatures. In total, around 140 blood samples were TCR-sequenced: fewer than 50 ophthalmopathy, approximately 80 hyperthyroidism and some 17 hyperthyroidism-to-ophthalmopathy patients. To explore V-J signatures that distinguish ophthalmopathy from hyperthyroidism, a discovery set of 90 to 100 patients was enrolled, made up of under 50 with ophthalmopathy and fewer than 60 with stable hyperthyroidism. An independent validation cohort comprised roughly 20 hyperthyroidism patients and 15 to 17 patients who later progressed from hyperthyroidism to ophthalmopathy. In more than five hyperthyroidism patients, T-cell repertoires of thyroid tissue and blood were compared. Following sample collection, hyperthyroidism patients were given methimazole at a starting dose of 30 mg daily, and ophthalmopathy patients were given high-dose intravenous methylprednisolone. For training and testing, the 100 patients in the discovery cohort were randomly divided in a 7:3 ratio.

TCR beta CDR3 regions were amplified from RNA transcripts for repertoire sequencing. A first-round RT-PCR used HTBI primers with the Qiagen OneStep RT-PCR kit, followed by a second-round multiplex PCR, size selection and purification. Sequencing of the libraries was carried out on an Illumina HiSeq2000 in paired-end mode with 100 bp reads. The authors' analysis ran thus. SOAPnuke was used to process the reads, throwing out any read that had adapters, had uncalled bases, had a mean Phred below 15, or lacked an exact constant-primer or identifier match. COPE v1.2.5 was used to merge the high-quality paired reads. Unique nucleotide sequences were defined as clonotypes and aligned to IMGT TRB V, D and J references using MiTCR v1.1. The analysis was limited to V-J combinations with a frequency above 0.0001, which together covered roughly 99% of repertoires. For each V-J combination, a TCR clonal expansion and chaos score was defined as F50 clonal expansion divided by the chaos observed in the TCRdist matrix. Welch's t-statistics and random forest were used to reduce features to over ten V-J combinations, which were fed into a naive Bayes classifier. The similarity between thyroid and blood repertoires was quantified using the Morisita-Horn index. The raw public data were reprocessed by TCRdb itself: fastp quality trimming at Q25, MiXCR clonotype calling, in-frame beta chains only. One record per CDR3 amino acid sequence lists the most common genes and DNA. These V and J calls rely on TCRdb rather than the paper's analysis. This sample comprises 200,000 to 250,000 distinct CDR3 sequences, roughly a fifth of them detected only once. Together, the top ten hold around two fifths of the sample.

This clonotype was seen many times. What this receptor recognizes is not known. No much larger clonotype is one base removed from it; base qualities were not supplied. The junction carries 7 bases between V and J, which are trimmed by 0 bases and 5 bases respectively. The CDR3 spans 13 residues, from the cysteine through the phenylalanine. Only the CDR3 DNA stays, 39 bases, in frame from base 1. CDR1 KGHSH and CDR2 LQKENI were looked up in the germline V gene. What the research found in general, with its limitations: In validation, the model predicted ophthalmopathy progression with more than 55% sensitivity and approximately 75% specificity; some twelve predicted patients were CT-confirmed with GO in a median of approximately six months. Most expanded thyroid clonotypes with frequency above 0.001 were also detected in blood, suggesting blood repertoires may reflect the thyroid immune response. In cross-validation, the 13-signature model distinguished ophthalmopathy from stable hyperthyroidism with around 90% sensitivity and around 81% specificity, while in the test set the corresponding values were about 80% and 75%. Sample size was not statistically predetermined, and group allocation was not concealed from the investigators.

Ophthalmopathy patients were characterized by moderately to severely active disease, a Clinical Activity Score of at least 3, a NOSPECS grade of at least 4, and a disease duration under 3 months. Patients with other autoimmune diseases, uncontrolled infections, pregnancy or lactation were excluded. Clinical symptoms, serum thyroxine, TRAb, thyroid ultrasound and orbital computed tomography were used for diagnosis. Ficoll-Paque density gradient centrifugation was used to isolate PBMCs from 10 ml of fresh peripheral blood. Total RNA was extracted using Trizol reagent, and RNA quality was checked on an Agilent 2100 Bioanalyzer.

The receptor's source is a woman between 45 and 60 years old with Graves' ophthalmopathy. Donor details come from another sample of the same person, matched by shared clones. The V gene is TRBV18 and the J gene is TRBJ1-1; the D gene identity is not certain. Sequenced sample: peripheral blood. The DNA sequence reads TGTGCCAGCTCACCACCGTCAGGAACTGAAGCTTTCTTT. Translated, it reads CASSPPSGTEAFF.